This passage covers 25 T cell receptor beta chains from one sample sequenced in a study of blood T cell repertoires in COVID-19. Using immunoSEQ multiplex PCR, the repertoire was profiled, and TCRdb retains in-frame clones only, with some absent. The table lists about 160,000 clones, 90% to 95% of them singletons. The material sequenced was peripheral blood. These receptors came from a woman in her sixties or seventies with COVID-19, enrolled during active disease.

The CDR3 reads CASSWGLATDTQYF. CDR3 nucleotides: TGTGCCAGCAGCTGGGGACTCGCTACAGATACGCAGTATTTT. The V and J genes are TRBV7-2 and TRBJ2-3; a weak D match, TRBD2 (6 bases). Trimming cost V 4 bases and J 3 bases, with 11 bases left between them. Per germline, CDR1 SGHTA and CDR2 FQGNSA. The CDR3 runs 14 residues.

The CDR3 coding sequence is TGTGCCAGTAGTATAGGTGGACATAGCAATCAGCCCCAGCATTTT. It translates to CASSIGGHSNQPQHF. The chain uses TRBV19 and TRBJ1-5, with a possible D match to TRBD1 (5 bases). The CDR3 runs 15 residues. CDR1 is LNHDA and CDR2 is SQIVND in the germline V gene (reference sequence). The V gene lost 1 base and the J gene lost 0 bases, with 7 bases spanning the gap.

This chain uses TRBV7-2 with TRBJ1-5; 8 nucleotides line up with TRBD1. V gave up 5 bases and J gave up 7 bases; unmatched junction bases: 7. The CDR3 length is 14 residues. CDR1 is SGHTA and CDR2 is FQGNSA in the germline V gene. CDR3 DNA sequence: TGTGCCAGCAGCCCCCGGACAGGGCGGCAGCCCCAGCATTTT. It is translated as CASSPRTGRQPQHF.

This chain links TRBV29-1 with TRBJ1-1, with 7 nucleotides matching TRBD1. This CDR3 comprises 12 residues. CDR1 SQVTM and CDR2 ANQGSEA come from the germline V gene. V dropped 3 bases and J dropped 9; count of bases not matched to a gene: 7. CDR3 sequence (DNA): TGCAGCGTTGACGACAGGGACTTTAAAGCTTTCTTT. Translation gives CSVDDRDFKAFF.

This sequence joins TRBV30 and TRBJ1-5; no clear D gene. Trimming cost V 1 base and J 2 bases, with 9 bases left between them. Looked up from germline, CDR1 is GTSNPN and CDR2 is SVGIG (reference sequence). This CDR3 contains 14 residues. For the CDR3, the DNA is TGTGCCTGGAGTGCAGGTGTAGGCAATCAGCCCCAGCATTTT. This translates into CAWSAGVGNQPQHF.

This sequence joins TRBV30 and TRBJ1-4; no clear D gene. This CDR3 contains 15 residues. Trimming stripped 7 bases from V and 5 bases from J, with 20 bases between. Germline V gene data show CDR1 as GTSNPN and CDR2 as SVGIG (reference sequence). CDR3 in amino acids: CASRPAPRQNEKLFF. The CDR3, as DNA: TGTGCCTCCCGTCCGGCCCCTAGGCAGAATGAAAAACTGTTTTTT.

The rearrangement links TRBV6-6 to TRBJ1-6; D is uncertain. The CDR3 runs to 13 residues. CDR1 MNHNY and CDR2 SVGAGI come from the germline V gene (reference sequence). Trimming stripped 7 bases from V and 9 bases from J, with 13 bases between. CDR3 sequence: CASTTVRGSPLHF. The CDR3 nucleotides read TGTGCCAGCACTACGGTCCGGGGTTCACCCCTCCACTTT.

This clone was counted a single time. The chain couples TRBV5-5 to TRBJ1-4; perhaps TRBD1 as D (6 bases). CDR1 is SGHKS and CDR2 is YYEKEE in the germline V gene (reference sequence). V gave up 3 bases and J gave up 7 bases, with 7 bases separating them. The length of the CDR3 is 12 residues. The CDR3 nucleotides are TGTGCCAGCAGCTCGACAGGTGAAAAACTGTTTTTT. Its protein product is CASSSTGEKLFF.

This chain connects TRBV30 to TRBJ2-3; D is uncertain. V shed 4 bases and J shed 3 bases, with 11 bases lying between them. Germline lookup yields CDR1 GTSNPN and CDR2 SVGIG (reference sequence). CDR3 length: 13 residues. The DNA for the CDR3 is TGTGCCTGGAATAGAGTGTGGACAGATACGCAGTATTTT. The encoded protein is CAWNRVWTDTQYF.

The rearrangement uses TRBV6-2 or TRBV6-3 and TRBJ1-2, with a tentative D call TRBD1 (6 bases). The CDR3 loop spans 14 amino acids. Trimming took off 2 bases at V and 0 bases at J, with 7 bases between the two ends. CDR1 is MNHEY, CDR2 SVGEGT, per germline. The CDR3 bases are TGTGCCAGCAGTTACGGGGGCACTAACTATGGCTACACCTTC. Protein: CASSYGGTNYGYTF.

CDR3 region: CASSLDPGATNEKLFF. CDR3 DNA sequence: TGTGCCAGCAGCTTAGATCCAGGGGCAACTAATGAAAAACTGTTTTTT. V and J are TRBV7-2 and TRBJ1-4; the D gene is possibly TRBD1 (6 bases). V shed 1 base and J shed 0 bases, with 9 bases lying between them. The CDR3 runs 16 residues. Germline loops: CDR1 SGHTA, CDR2 FQGNSA.

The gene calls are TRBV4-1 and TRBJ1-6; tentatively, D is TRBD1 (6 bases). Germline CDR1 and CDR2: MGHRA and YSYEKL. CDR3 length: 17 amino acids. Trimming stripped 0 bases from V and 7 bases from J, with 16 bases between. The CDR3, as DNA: TGCGCCAGCAGCCAAGATATAGGGGGTATGGGGAATTCACCCCTCCACTTT. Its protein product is CASSQDIGGMGNSPLHF.

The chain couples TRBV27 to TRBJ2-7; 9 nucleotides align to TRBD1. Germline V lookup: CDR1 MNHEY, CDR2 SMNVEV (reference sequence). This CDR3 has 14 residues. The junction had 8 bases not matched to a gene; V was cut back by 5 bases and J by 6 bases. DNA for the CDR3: TGTGCCAGCAGTCTTTGGGACAGGGTGGGCGAGCAGTACTTC. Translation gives CASSLWDRVGEQYF.

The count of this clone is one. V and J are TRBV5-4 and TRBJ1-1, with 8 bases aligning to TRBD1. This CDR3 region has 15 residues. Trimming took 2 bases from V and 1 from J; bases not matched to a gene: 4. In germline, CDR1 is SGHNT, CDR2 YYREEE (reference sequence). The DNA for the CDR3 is TGTGCCAGCAGCTTACCGGGACAGGCGAACACTGAAGCTTTCTTT. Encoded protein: CASSLPGQANTEAFF.

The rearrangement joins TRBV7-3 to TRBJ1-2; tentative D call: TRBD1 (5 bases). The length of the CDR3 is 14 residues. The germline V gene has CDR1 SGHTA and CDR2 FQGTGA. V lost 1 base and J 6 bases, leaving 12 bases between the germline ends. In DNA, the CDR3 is TGTGCCAGCAGCTTAAATCCCAGGGCTGATGGCTACACCTTC. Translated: CASSLNPRADGYTF. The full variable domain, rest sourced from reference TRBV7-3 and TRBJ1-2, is GAGVSQTPSNKVTEKGKYVELRCDPISGHTALYWYRQSLGQGPEFLIYFQGTGAADDSGLPNDRFFAVRPEGSVSTLKIQRTERGDSAVYLCASSLNPRADGYTFGSGTRLTVV.

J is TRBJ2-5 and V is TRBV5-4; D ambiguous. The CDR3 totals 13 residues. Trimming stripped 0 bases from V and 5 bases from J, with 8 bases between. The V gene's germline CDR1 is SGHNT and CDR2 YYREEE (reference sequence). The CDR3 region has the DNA TGTGCCAGCAGCTTGGTGGAGTGGGAGACCCAGTACTTC. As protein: CASSLVEWETQYF.

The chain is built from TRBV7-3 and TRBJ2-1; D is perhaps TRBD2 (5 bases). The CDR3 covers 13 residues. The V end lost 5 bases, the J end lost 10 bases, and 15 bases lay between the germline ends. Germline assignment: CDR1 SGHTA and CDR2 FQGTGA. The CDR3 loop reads CASSPSKEAEQFF. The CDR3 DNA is TGTGCCAGCAGCCCCTCTAAGGAGGCCGAGCAGTTCTTC.

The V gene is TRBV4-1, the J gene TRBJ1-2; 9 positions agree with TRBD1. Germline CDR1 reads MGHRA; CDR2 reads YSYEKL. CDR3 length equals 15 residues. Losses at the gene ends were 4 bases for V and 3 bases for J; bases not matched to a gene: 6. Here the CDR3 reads CASSPPGQGYYGYTF. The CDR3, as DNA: TGCGCCAGCAGCCCGCCAGGACAGGGGTACTATGGCTACACCTTC.

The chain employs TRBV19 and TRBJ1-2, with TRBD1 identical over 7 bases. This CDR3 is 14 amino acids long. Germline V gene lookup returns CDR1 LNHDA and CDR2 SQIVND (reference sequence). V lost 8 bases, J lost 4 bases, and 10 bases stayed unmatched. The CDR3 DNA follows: TGTGCCAGTCATTGGGGGACAGTCCCCTATGGCTACACCTTC. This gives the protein CASHWGTVPYGYTF.

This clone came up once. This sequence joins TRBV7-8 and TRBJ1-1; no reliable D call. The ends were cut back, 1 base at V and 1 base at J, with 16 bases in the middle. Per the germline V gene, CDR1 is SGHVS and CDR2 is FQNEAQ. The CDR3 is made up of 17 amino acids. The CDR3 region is CASSLGPLAGGNTEAFF. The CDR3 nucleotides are TGTGCCAGCAGCTTAGGGCCTCTGGCAGGTGGGAACACTGAAGCTTTCTTT.

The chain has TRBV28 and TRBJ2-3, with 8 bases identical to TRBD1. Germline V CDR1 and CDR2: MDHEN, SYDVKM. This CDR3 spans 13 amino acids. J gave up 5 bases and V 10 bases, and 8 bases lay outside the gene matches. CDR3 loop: CATGQENIDTQYF. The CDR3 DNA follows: TGTGCCACGGGACAGGAGAATATAGATACGCAGTATTTT. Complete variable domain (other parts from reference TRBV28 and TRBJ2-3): DVKVTQSSRYLVKRTGEKVFLECVQDMDHENMFWYRQDPGLGLRLIYFSYDVKMKEKGDIPEGYSVSREKKERFSLILESASTNQTSMYLCATGQENIDTQYFGPGTRLTVL.

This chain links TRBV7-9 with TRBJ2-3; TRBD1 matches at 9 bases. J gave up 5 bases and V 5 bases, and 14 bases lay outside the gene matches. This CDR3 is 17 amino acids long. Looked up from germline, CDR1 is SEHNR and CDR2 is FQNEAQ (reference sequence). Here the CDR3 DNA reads TGTGCCAGCAGCAAAAGTCTGGGACAGGGAATGAAAGATACGCAGTATTTT. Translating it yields CASSKSLGQGMKDTQYF.

CDR3 bases: TGTGCCATCAGTGTGGGGACAGGGAAATACGAGCAGTACTTC. This encodes CAISVGTGKYEQYF. The chain combines TRBV10-3 with TRBJ2-7; 9 bases match TRBD1. Germline V gene lookup returns CDR1 ENHRY and CDR2 SYGVKD. The CDR3 contains 14 residues. V lost 4 bases and J lost 4; bases outside the gene matches: 5.

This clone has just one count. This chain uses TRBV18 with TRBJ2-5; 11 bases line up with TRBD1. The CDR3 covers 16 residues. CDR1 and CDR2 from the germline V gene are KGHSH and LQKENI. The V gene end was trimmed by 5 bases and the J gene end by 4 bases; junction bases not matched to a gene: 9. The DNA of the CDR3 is TGTGCCAGCTCAGCAAGACGGGACAGGGGGGGAGAGACCCAGTACTTC. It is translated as CASSARRDRGGETQYF.

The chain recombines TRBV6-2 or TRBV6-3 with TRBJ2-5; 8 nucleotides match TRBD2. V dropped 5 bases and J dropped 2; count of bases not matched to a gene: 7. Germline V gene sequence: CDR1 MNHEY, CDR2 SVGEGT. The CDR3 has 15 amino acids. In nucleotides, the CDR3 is TGTGCCAGCAGTCCGGTAGTAGCGGGGCAAGAGACCCAGTACTTC. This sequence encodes CASSPVVAGQETQYF.